This T cell receptor (beta chain) was captured by sequencing in a study of human T cells and chemical hapten exposure. General study points: Healthy individuals' immune responses may differ from those of donors, who had alopecia. DPC sensitization left the count of TCRs above 1 in 1000 unchanged.

The V end lost 7 bases, the J end lost 5 bases, and 11 bases lay between the germline ends. Germline-derived CDR1 and CDR2 are SQVTM and ANQGSEA. CDR3 size: 12 residues. TCRdb re-derived calls from the RACE reads in MiXCR, one entry per CDR3 protein. The top ten clones hold about 0.85% of a sample with fewer than 150,000 distinct CDR3 sequences, roughly 15% of them seen once. This sample's time point: patch test 1, 2 weeks after DPC sensitization. Indicated treatment: therapeutic diphenylcyclopropenone sensitization with weekly scalp DPC. The authors extracted total RNA from unfractionated whole blood. This clonotype was found a few times. The antigen remains undetermined.

The gene calls are TRBV29-1 and TRBJ1-4, with no clear D. This TCR was recovered from a man between 18 and 29 years old with alopecia areata. Some clones in this sample may be carry-over from other donors' samples. The sequences come from whole blood, collected in connection with sensitization to the hapten diphenylcyclopropenone (DPC). The CDR3, as DNA: TGCAGCGCAAGGCAGGAAAATGAAAAACTGTTTTTT. Protein product: CSARQENEKLFF.